The 9 T cell receptor delta chains in this list originate from one sample, sequenced in a study of γδ T cells in repeated Plasmodium falciparum infection. TCRdb reprocessed the multiplex PCR reads through CATT. The sample lists roughly 48,000 delta-chain clones, roughly 1.6% occurring once. Bulk repertoires came from Vgamma9/Vdelta2+ or Vdelta2-negative gammadelta T cells flow-sorted from PBMC. Sequences were obtained from gamma-delta T cells from blood. The receptor source for this set is a pool of human donors (malaria-infected and uninfected, not separated).

This clone was picked up a small number of times. The protein TCRdb gives is from a much larger clone and does not agree with this DNA's translation at residue 9, likely a read error; the protein shown here comes from the DNA. CDR3 amino acids: CACDLLGGLVSELIF. CDR3 bases: TGTGCCTGTGATCTACTGGGGGGGCTGGTGTCGGAACTCATCTTT. The rearrangement links TRDV2 to TRDJ1, with 8 bases identical to TRDD3. TCRdb supplies no J gene; here it was assigned by aligning the nucleotide sequence to germline. The ends lost 4 bases at V and 9 bases at J; junction bases unmatched: 15. Germline-derived CDR1 and CDR2 are GEAIGNYY and EKD. The CDR3 consists of 15 residues.

About this clone: This probably arose from a read error, given a far larger clone one base away. Additional DNA sequences in this sample encode the identical CDR3. The chain has TRDV1 and TRDJ1; 8 bases are shared with TRDD3. TCRdb lists no J gene, so it was determined here by aligning the DNA to germline. CDR1 and CDR2 (germline): TSWWSYY, QGS. V lost 8 bases to trimming and J lost 5 bases; unmatched junction nucleotides: 16. The CDR3 is 16 amino acids. The CDR3 region is CALRKWGIYGTDKLIF. The CDR3 DNA follows: TGTGCTCTTAGGAAATGGGGGATTTATGGCACTGATAAACTCATCTTT.

Turning to this clone: This DNA translates differently at residue 21 from the TCRdb protein, which is that of a much larger clone; a read error is likely, and the protein shown is the DNA's own translation. The chain recombines TRDV1 with TRDJ1, with TRDD3 matching over 12 bases. The J gene is not listed in TCRdb, so it was assigned here from a DNA match to germline. The CDR3 extends over 25 amino acids. Germline CDR1 is TSWWSYY and CDR2 is QGS. The CDR3 region has the DNA TGTGCTCTTGGGGAAAAGGCCTTCCTACACCTTCCGTACTGGGGGATACTCGCACGCACCAATAAACTCATCTTT. It codes for CALGEKAFLHLPYWGILARTNKLIF.

Of note for this clone: TCRdb records a much larger clone's protein for this DNA, with a difference at residue 8 that likely arises from a read error; the protein given is the translation of the DNA. The chain has TRDV2 and TRDJ3; D ambiguous. As TCRdb names no J gene, one was assigned here on the basis of a DNA match to germline. The CDR3 is made up of 19 amino acids. CDR1 GEAIGNYY and CDR2 EKD come from the germline V gene. V shed 3 bases and J shed 0 bases, with 17 bases lying between them. The CDR3 region is CACDAVRPLSSWDTRQMFF. The CDR3 region has the DNA TGTGCCTGTGACGCCGTGCGGCCTTTAAGCTCCTGGGACACCCGACAGATGTTTTTC.

A word on this clone: Being one base from a much bigger clone, this may be a read error. The chain employs TRDV1 and TRDJ1; the match to TRDD3 covers 10 bases. The J gene is not listed in TCRdb, so it was assigned here from a DNA match to germline. Germline-derived CDR1 and CDR2 are TSWWSYY and QGS. The CDR3 is 15 amino acids. Losses at the gene ends were 9 bases for V and 8 bases for J; bases not matched to a gene: 15. CDR3 sequence reads: CALAPTSGDTGKLIF. The DNA for the CDR3 is TGTGCTCTGGCACCTACGTCGGGGGATACGGGCAAACTCATCTTT.

Worth noting for this clone: TCRdb's protein for this DNA is that of a much larger clone and differs from the translation at residue 22, likely a read error; the protein shown is the DNA translation. No J gene was called, and the V gene is TRDV1; TRDD3 is taken as the D call from the table, unchecked against the DNA. CDR1 is TSWWSYY and CDR2 is QGS in the germline V gene. The CDR3 has 24 residues. This chain's CDR3 is CALGELAGSFLRMGDLSYTDKPIF. The CDR3, as DNA: TGTGCTCTTGGGGAACTAGCCGGGTCCTTCCTAAGAATGGGGGATCTTTCGTACACCGATAAACCCATCTTT.

The table lists this clone with a few counts. A read error is the likely source, as a far larger clone sits one nucleotide away. The sample contains more than one DNA sequence encoding this CDR3. The chain joins TRDV1 to TRDJ1; 8 nucleotides match TRDD3. Unmatched junction bases numbered 9, after V lost 0 bases and J lost 0 bases. This CDR3 comprises 18 residues. Germline CDR1 TSWWSYY, CDR2 QGS. The CDR3 spells CALGELKWGMSDTDKLIF. The CDR3 nucleotides are TGTGCTCTTGGGGAACTAAAATGGGGGATGTCAGACACCGATAAACTCATCTTT.

In the case of this clone: A much larger clone sits a single nucleotide away, making a read error possible. Within the sample, other DNA sequences also encode this same CDR3. V gene TRDV1 combines with J gene TRDJ1, with 12 bases aligning to TRDD3. The CDR3 is 21 amino acids. V lost 0 bases and J lost 9; bases outside the gene matches: 23. Germline V gene lookup returns CDR1 TSWWSYY and CDR2 QGS. This chain's CDR3 is CALGELRAFPVLDWGILQLIF. The CDR3 DNA is TGTGCTCTTGGGGAACTTCGCGCTTTCCCTGTCCTAGACTGGGGGATACTACAACTCATCTTT.

About this clone: TCRdb shows a much larger clone's protein in place of this DNA's translation, and the two differ at residue 8, likely through a read error; the protein shown is translated from the DNA. This chain joins TRDV1 and TRDJ1, with D unclear. This CDR3 comprises 16 residues. The V end was cut by 5 bases, the J end by 0 bases, with 16 bases between. Germline values: CDR1 TSWWSYY, CDR2 QGS. The CDR3 is CALGIEQRAYTDKLIF. The CDR3 nucleotides read TGTGCTCTTGGGATCGAACAGCGCGCATACACCGATAAACTCATCTTT.